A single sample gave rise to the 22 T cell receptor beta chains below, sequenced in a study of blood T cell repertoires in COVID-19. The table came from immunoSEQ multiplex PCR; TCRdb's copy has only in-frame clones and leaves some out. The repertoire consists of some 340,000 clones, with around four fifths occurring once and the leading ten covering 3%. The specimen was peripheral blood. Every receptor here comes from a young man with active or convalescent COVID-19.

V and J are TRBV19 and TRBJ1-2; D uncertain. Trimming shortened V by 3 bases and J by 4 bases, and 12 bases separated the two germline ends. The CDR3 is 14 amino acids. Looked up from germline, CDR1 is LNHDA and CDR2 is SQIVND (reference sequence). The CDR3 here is CASSIPPNSYGYTF. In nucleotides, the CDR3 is TGTGCCAGTAGTATCCCTCCAAACAGCTATGGCTACACCTTC. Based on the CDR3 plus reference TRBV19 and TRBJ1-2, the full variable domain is DGGITQSPKYLFRKEGQNVTLSCEQNLNHDAMYWYRQDPGQGLRLIYYSQIVNDFQKGDIAEGYSVSREKKESFPLTVTSAQKNPTAFYLCASSIPPNSYGYTFGSGTRLTVV.

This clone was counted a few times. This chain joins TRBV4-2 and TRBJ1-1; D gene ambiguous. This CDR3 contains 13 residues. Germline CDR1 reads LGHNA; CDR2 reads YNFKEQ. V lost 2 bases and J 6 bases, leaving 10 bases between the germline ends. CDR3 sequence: CASSQLIGSEAFF. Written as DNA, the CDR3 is TGTGCCAGCAGCCAACTTATCGGGTCTGAAGCTTTCTTT.

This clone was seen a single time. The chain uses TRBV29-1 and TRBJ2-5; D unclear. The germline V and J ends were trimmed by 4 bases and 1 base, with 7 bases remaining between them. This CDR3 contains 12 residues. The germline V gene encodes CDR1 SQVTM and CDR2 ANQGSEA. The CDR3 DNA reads TGCAGCGTTGCAGAGGCCCAAGAGACCCAGTACTTC. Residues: CSVAEAQETQYF.

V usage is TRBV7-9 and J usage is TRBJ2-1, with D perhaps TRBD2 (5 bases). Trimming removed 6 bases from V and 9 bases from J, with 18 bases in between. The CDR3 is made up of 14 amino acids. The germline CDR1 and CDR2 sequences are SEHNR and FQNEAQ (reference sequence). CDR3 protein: CASSPPTDSPEQFF. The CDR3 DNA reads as TGTGCCAGCAGTCCCCCCACGGACTCGCCTGAGCAGTTCTTC.

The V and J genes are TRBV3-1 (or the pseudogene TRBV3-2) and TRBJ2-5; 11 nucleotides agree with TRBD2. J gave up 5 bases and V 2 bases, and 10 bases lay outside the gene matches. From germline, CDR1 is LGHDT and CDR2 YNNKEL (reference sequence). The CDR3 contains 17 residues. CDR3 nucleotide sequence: TGTGCCAGCAGCCAAAACCCGGTAGCGGGAGGGGGTGAGACCCAGTACTTC. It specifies CASSQNPVAGGGETQYF.

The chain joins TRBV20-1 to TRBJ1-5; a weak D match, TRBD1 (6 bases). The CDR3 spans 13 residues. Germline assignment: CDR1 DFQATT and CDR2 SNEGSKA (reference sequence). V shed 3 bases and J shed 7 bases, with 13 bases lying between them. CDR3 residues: CSASTGSGQPQHF. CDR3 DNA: TGCAGTGCTAGTACAGGGAGCGGACAGCCCCAGCATTTT.

The CDR3 sequence is CASSFQGQADTQYF. CDR3 sequence (DNA): TGTGCCAGCAGTTTCCAGGGGCAGGCAGATACGCAGTATTTT. The rearrangement links TRBV25-1 to TRBJ2-3; TRBD1 is a possible D gene (6 bases). With 5 bases removed from V and 4 bases from J, the gap between germline ends came to 13 bases. The CDR3 is 14 amino acids. Germline V gene sequence: CDR1 MGHDK, CDR2 SYGVNS.

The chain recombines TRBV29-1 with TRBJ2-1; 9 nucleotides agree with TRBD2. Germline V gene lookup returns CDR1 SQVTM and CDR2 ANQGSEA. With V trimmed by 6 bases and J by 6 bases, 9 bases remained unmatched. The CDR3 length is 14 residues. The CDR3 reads CSVKAGGWSNEQFF. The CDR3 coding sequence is TGCAGCGTAAAAGCGGGGGGCTGGAGCAATGAGCAGTTCTTC.

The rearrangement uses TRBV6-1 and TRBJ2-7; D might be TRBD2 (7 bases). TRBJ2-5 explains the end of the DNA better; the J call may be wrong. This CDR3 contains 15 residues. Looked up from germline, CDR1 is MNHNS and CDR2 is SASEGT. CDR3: CASSETTGAGETQYF. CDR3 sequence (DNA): TGTGCCAGCAGTGAAACGACAGGAGCGGGGGAGACCCAGTACTTC.

The CDR3 bases are TGTGCCAGCAGCCGGGGGGAGGGAGGGCCCCCCAATGAGCAGTTCTTC. Protein product: CASSRGEGGPPNEQFF. V and J are TRBV13 and TRBJ2-1, with TRBD2 matching 7 bases. V lost 5 bases, J lost 6 bases, and 13 bases stayed unmatched. The CDR3 consists of 16 residues. Germline CDR1 and CDR2: PRHDT and FYEKMQ (reference sequence).

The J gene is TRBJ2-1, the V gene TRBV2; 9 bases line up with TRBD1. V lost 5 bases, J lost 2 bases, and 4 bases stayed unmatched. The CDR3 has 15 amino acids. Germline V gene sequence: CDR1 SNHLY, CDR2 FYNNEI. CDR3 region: CASSLDRGAYNEQFF. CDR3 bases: TGTGCCAGCAGTTTAGACAGGGGGGCCTACAATGAGCAGTTCTTC.

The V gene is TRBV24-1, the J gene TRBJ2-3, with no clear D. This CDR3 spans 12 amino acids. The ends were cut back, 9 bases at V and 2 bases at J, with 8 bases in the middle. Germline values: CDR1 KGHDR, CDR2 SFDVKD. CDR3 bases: TGTGCCACCGCGCTAGACACAGATACGCAGTATTTT. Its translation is CATALDTDTQYF.

The CDR3 region is CASSTAFWGGNEQYF. CDR3 DNA sequence: TGTGCCAGTAGTACCGCATTCTGGGGGGGGAACGAGCAGTACTTC. The V gene is TRBV19, the J gene TRBJ2-7; 7 bases map to TRBD2. This CDR3 has 15 amino acids. Trimming at V came to 4 bases and at J to 5 bases, leaving 11 bases not matched to a gene. Germline-derived CDR1 and CDR2 are LNHDA and SQIVND (reference sequence).

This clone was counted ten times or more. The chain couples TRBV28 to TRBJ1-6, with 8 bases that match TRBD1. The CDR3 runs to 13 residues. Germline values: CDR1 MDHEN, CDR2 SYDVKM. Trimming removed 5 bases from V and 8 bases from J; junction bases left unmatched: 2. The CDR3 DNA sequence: TGTGCCAGCAGTGTGACAGGGGATTCACCCCTCCACTTT. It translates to CASSVTGDSPLHF.

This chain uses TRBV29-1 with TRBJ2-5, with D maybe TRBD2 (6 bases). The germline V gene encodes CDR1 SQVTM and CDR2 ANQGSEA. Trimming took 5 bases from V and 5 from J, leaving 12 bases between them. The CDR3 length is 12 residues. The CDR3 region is CSVCPRGETQYF. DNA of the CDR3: TGCAGCGTTTGCCCCCGGGGGGAGACCCAGTACTTC. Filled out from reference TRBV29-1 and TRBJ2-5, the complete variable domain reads SAVISQKPSRDICQRGTSLTIQCQVDSQVTMMFWYRQQPGQSLTLIATANQGSEATYESGFVIDKFPISRPNLTFSTLTVSNMSPEDSSIYLCSVCPRGETQYFGPGTRLLVL.

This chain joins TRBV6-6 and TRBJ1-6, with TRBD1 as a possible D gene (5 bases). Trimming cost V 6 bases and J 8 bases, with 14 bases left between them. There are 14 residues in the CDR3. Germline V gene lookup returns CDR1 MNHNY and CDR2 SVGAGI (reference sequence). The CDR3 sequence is CASRHGTLDSPLHF. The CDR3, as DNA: TGTGCCAGCAGACACGGGACTTTGGATTCACCCCTCCACTTT.

The CDR3 reads CASSPREGIGELFF. CDR3 DNA sequence: TGTGCCAGCTCACCGCGGGAGGGGATCGGGGAGCTGTTTTTT. The chain links TRBV18 to TRBJ2-2; 9 positions match TRBD2. The length of the CDR3 is 14 residues. With V trimmed by 3 bases and J by 7 bases, 3 bases remained unmatched. Germline V lookup: CDR1 KGHSH, CDR2 LQKENI.

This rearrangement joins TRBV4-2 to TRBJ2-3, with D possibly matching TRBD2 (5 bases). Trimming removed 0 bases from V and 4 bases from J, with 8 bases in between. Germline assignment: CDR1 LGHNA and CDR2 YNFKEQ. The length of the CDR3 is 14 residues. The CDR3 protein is CASSQDQRADTQYF. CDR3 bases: TGTGCCAGCAGCCAAGATCAGAGGGCAGATACGCAGTATTTT.

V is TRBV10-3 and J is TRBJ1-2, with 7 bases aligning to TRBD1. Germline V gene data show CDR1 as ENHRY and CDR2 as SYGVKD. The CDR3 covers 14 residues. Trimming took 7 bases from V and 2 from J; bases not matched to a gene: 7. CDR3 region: CAITTDRTNYGYTF. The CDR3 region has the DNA TGTGCCATCACCACGGACAGGACGAACTATGGCTACACCTTC.

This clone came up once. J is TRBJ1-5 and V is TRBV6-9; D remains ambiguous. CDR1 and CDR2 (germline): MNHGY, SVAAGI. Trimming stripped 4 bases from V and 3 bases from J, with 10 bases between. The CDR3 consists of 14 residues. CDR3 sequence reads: CASSFGRINQPQHF. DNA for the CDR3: TGTGCCAGCAGTTTCGGTAGAATCAATCAGCCCCAGCATTTT.

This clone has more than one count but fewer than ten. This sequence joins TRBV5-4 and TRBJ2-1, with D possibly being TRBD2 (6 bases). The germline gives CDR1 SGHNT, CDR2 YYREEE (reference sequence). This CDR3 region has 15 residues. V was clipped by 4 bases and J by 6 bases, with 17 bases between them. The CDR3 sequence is CASSGPGGQGNEQFF. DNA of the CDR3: TGTGCCAGCAGCGGCCCCGGAGGGCAGGGCAATGAGCAGTTCTTC.

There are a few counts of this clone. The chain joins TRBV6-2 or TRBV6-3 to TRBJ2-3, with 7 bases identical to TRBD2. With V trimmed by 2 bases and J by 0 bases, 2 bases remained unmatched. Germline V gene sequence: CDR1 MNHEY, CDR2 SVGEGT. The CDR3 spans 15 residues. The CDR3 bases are TGTGCCAGCAGTTACGCGGGACTAAGCACAGATACGCAGTATTTT. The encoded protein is CASSYAGLSTDTQYF.